The next 2 T cell receptor beta chains were all read from a single sample in a study of T cell responses to AZD1222 COVID-19 vaccine (dated by TCRdb to the early 2020s). The time point label here, explained by the study, means: baseline before first vaccination. Libraries were built with the immunoSEQ multiplex PCR assay. Drawn from immuneACCESS, this table holds only the in-frame rearrangements with V and J called that TCRdb kept. Clones are partly lost; checked studies trace under half to an unresolved V gene and leave the rest unexplained. This sample lists around 170,000 clones; just over 90% were detected once. Of the sample, 1.5% falls within the top ten clones. The source was peripheral blood, collected on day 0 of AZD1222 vaccination. These receptors originate from an adult in good health.

The chain employs TRBV7-2 and TRBJ2-7; 7 nucleotides line up with TRBD1. The CDR3 totals 14 residues. CDR1 is SGHTA and CDR2 is FQGNSA in the germline V gene. J lost 4 bases, V lost 5 bases, and 8 bases had no gene match. The CDR3 coding sequence is TGTGCCAGCAGCACCACGACAGGGCGGTACGAGCAGTACTTC. Its translation is CASSTTTGRYEQYF.

With regard to this clone: This specimen includes other DNA sequences encoding the same CDR3. This chain joins TRBV9 and TRBJ2-3; the match to TRBD2 covers 9 bases. CDR3 length: 15 residues. Germline values: CDR1 SGDLS, CDR2 YYNGEE. The trim removed 1 base at V and 1 base at J, leaving 1 base unmatched. The CDR3 loop reads CASSVLAGGTDTQYF. The DNA for the CDR3 is TGTGCCAGCAGCGTATTAGCGGGGGGCACAGATACGCAGTATTTT.